This T cell receptor (beta chain) was retrieved from a study of Ad26.COV2.S vaccination and SARS-CoV-2 variants. This table comes from immunoSEQ multiplex PCR, and its TCRdb copy is limited to in-frame clones, with some not included. This sample has 350,000 to 500,000 clones, with roughly 90% found just once. Regarding treatment: some 19 received Ad26.COV2.S at low or high dose, single or two shots; 5 received placebo; per-sample allocation not given. Day 63 after the first vaccine or placebo injection was the time point for sampling. This sample comprised peripheral blood, obtained in a trial of Ad26.COV2.S vaccine versus placebo. This sequence was found in a person between 18 and 59 years old who received the Ad26.COV2.S COVID-19 vaccine or a placebo.

The CDR3 DNA reads as TGTGCCAGCAGCTTAGGTGGGACAGAGGAAGAGACCCAGTACTTC. Protein product: CASSLGGTEEETQYF. This chain joins TRBV11-3 and TRBJ2-5; 7 bases fit TRBD1. The CDR3 runs to 15 residues. With V trimmed by 1 base and J by 3 bases, 5 bases remained unmatched. From germline, CDR1 is SGHNT and CDR2 YENEEA.